The clone carrying this T cell receptor (beta chain) was detected only once. Germline V gene sequence: CDR1 MNHEY, CDR2 SVGAGI. This CDR3 is 14 amino acids long. The V and J ends lost 2 bases and 1 base respectively, with 5 bases between them. The sample belongs to a study of blood T cell repertoires in COVID-19. Study-level information: Samples taken during acute and convalescent COVID-19 were collected in the United States, Italy and Spain. The analysed material was cDNA or gDNA that came from T cells, B-cell-depleted T cells, or PBMCs.

In the authors' workflow: Estimation of nucleated cell counts was performed using reference gene primer amplification. The repertoire was sequenced with immunoSEQ multiplex PCR; TCRdb's copy has only in-frame clones and lacks some. That table furnishes V, J and clone size, whereas the DNA furnished D and trimming. This sample carries under 150,000 clones, about 86% of them seen once, and the ten largest clones take about 8%. The receptor was isolated from a woman aged 55 to 70 with active or convalescent COVID-19. Sequenced input: peripheral blood. The chain combines TRBV6-5 with TRBJ1-4; D not certain. The DNA for the CDR3 is TGTGCCAGCAGTTACGGCAGAACTAATGAAAAACTGTTTTTT. Translated, it gives CASSYGRTNEKLFF.